The 19 T cell receptor beta chains below all came from one sample that was sequenced in a study of CXCR3-negative and CXCR3-positive naive CD8 T cells. General study findings and limits: Greater hydrophobicity was found in TRB CDR3s of CXCR3-positive naive cells than of CXCR3-negative naive cells.

The libraries of TRB cDNA were constructed through 5' RACE using UMI labels. From its re-call of the 5' RACE reads, TCRdb lists each CDR3 protein once, without DNA. Its table lists 150,000 or so distinct CDR3 sequences. These receptors lack a known antigen. The sample comprised naive CXCR3+ CD8+ T cells from blood. This sample's subset: CD45RO-CCR7+CD27+CD95- naive CD8+ T cells expressing CXCR3 (TNR3+). Source of these receptors: a human donor in good health. Some clones in this sample may be carry-over from other donors' samples.

V and J are TRBV11-2 and TRBJ2-1; absent DNA, TCRdb's TRBD2 call cannot be checked. This CDR3 spans 15 amino acids. Germline V gene lookup returns CDR1 SGHAT and CDR2 FQNNGV. The CDR3 sequence: CASSLAPSGYNEQFF.

The V call is TRBV3-1, the J call TRBJ2-7; TCRdb's D call, TRBD2, is unchecked because there is no DNA. Germline CDR1 and CDR2: LGHDT and YNNKEL (reference sequence). The CDR3 loop spans 16 amino acids. The CDR3 sequence: CASSQGLNRAVYEQYF.

The chain employs TRBV28 and TRBJ2-7; TCRdb calls TRBD1, which cannot be checked without DNA. CDR1 MDHEN and CDR2 SYDVKM come from the germline V gene. The CDR3 consists of 15 residues. The CDR3 reads CASTRVWQGAGEQYF.

V is TRBV7-3 and J is TRBJ2-5; the TCRdb call, TRBD1, lacks DNA for checking. CDR3 length equals 16 residues. CDR1 is SGHTA and CDR2 is FQGTGA in the germline V gene. The CDR3 here is CASSLARQGYQETQYF.

This chain links TRBV10-3 with TRBJ2-2. The length of the CDR3 is 13 residues. The germline CDR1 and CDR2 sequences are ENHRY and SYGVKD. CDR3 amino acids: CAIREPNTGELFF.

This chain connects TRBV2 to TRBJ2-7; TCRdb picks TRBD2, but there is no DNA to check that call. This CDR3 is 14 amino acids long. Germline V gives CDR1 SNHLY, CDR2 FYNNEI. The chain's CDR3 is CASSAASGAYEQYF.

The V gene is TRBV29-1, the J gene TRBJ2-1; TCRdb gives TRBD1 as the D gene, but with no DNA this cannot be confirmed. Germline assignment: CDR1 SQVTM and CDR2 ANQGSEA. CDR3 length: 11 residues. The CDR3 here is CSVELGVEQFF.

The genes are TRBV7-2 and TRBJ2-7; the TCRdb call, TRBD2, lacks DNA for checking. The CDR3 extends over 15 amino acids. Germline loops: CDR1 SGHTA, CDR2 FQGNSA. Here the CDR3 reads CASSLSSGRAEEQYF.

The chain links TRBV20-1 to TRBJ2-1; TCRdb's D call of TRBD2 is untestable without DNA. Germline V gene lookup returns CDR1 DFQATT and CDR2 SNEGSKA (reference sequence). The CDR3 spans 16 residues. Here the CDR3 reads CSARVTLARTNNEQFF.

This rearrangement joins TRBV12-3 or TRBV12-4 to TRBJ2-5. The CDR3 consists of 15 residues. CDR3: CASSPLLIPQETQYF.

The V call is TRBV15, the J call TRBJ2-7; TCRdb proposes TRBD1, but this gene call is untestable without DNA. CDR1 and CDR2 from the germline V gene are LNHNV and YYDKDF (reference sequence). The CDR3 loop spans 13 amino acids. CDR3 in amino acids: CATGAYDSDEQYF.

The chain links TRBV6-6 to TRBJ1-2; with no DNA, the TCRdb D assignment of TRBD1 cannot be verified. CDR1 and CDR2 (germline): MNHNY, SVGAGI (reference sequence). This CDR3 is 15 amino acids long. This CDR3 reads CASGDYRVTNYGYTF.

The chain uses TRBV29-1 and TRBJ2-2; lacking DNA, the TRBD1 call made by TCRdb goes unchecked. CDR3 length: 16 residues. Germline V gene data show CDR1 as SQVTM and CDR2 as ANQGSEA. CDR3 residues: CSVVEALDMNTGELFF.

The V call is TRBV28, the J call TRBJ2-3. The germline gives CDR1 MDHEN, CDR2 SYDVKM. The CDR3 runs 12 residues. CDR3 in amino acids: CAGRPGTDTQYF.

V usage is TRBV2 and J usage is TRBJ2-5; TCRdb proposes TRBD2, but this gene call is untestable without DNA. This CDR3 spans 12 amino acids. Looked up from germline, CDR1 is SNHLY and CDR2 is FYNNEI. The CDR3: CASMAGAETQYF.

J is TRBJ2-1 and V is TRBV20-1; TCRdb reports TRBD2, a call that lacks DNA to check it against. Germline values: CDR1 DFQATT, CDR2 SNEGSKA (reference sequence). The length of the CDR3 is 12 residues. CDR3 sequence: CSARFGGNEQFF.

The genes are TRBV4-1 and TRBJ2-7. The CDR3 has 13 residues. The germline V gene has CDR1 MGHRA and CDR2 YSYEKL. The CDR3 loop reads CASSPNTDYEQYF.

The chain couples TRBV27 to TRBJ2-3; TCRdb returns TRBD2, unconfirmable since there is no DNA. This CDR3 is built from 15 residues. Germline V lookup: CDR1 MNHEY, CDR2 SMNVEV (reference sequence). CDR3 region: CASSRAEESTDTQYF.

The genes are TRBV29-1 and TRBJ1-2; TCRdb selects TRBD1, and the lack of DNA leaves this call unchecked. Germline CDR1 SQVTM, CDR2 ANQGSEA. CDR3 size: 15 residues. The CDR3 region is CSVEDLTGLNYGYTF.